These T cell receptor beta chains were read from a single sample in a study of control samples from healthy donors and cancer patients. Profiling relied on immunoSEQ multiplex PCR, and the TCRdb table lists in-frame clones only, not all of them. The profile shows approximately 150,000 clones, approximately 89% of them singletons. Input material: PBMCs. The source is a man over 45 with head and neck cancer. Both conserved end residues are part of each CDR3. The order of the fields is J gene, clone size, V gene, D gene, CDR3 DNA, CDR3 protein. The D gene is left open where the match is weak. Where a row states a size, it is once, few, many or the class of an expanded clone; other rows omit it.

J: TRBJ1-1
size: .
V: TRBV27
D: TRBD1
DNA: TGTGCCAGCAGGAAAACAGAGGGGGCTGCTTTCTTT
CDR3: CASRKTEGAAFF

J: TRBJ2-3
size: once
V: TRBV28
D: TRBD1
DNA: TGTGCCAGCAGTACTCCGGGACAGGGGACAGATACGCAGTATTTT
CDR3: CASSTPGQGTDTQYF

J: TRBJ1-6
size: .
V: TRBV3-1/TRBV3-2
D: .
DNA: TGTGCCAGCAGCCATCCCCCGGCGGGCTCGGCGAGCTCCTATAATTCACCCCTCCACTTT
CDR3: CASSHPPAGSASSYNSPLHF

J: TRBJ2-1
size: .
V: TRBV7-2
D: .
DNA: TGTGCCAGCAGCCCTTACAATGAGCAGTTCTTC
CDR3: CASSPYNEQFF

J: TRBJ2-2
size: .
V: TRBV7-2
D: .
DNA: TGTGCCAGCAGCGCGAACACCGGGGAGCTGTTTTTT
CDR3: CASSANTGELFF

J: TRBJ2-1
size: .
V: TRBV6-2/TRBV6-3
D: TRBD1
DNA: TGTGCCAGCAGTCCCGGACAGGGGAGTAGTGATGAGCAGTTCTTC
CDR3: CASSPGQGSSDEQFF

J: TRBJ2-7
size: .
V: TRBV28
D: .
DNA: TGTGCCAGCCGGGACGGGTCGTACGAGCAGTACTTC
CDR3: CASRDGSYEQYF

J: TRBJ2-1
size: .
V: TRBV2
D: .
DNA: TGTGCCGGGGTTTTGTCGCCTAGGAATGAGCAGTTCTTC
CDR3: CAGVLSPRNEQFF

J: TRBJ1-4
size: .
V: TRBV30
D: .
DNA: TGTGCCTACGCCTCCCACGGGGCCCTTAATGAAAAACTGTTTTTT
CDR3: CAYASHGALNEKLFF

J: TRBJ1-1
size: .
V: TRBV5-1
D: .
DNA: TGCGCCAGCAGCTTGGCAGGGGAGGACACTGAAGCTTTCTTT
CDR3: CASSLAGEDTEAFF

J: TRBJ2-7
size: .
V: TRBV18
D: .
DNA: TGTGCCAGCTCACCACCGGATTCCTACGAGCAGTACTTC
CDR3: CASSPPDSYEQYF

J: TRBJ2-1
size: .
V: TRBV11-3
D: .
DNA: TGTGCCAGCAGCTTTTCTAAGGATGTGGCCCACAATGAGCAGTTCTTC
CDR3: CASSFSKDVAHNEQFF

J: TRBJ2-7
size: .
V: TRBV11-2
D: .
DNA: TGTGCCAGCAGCTTAGTTGGGGATTCTGCCTACGAGCAGTACTTC
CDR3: CASSLVGDSAYEQYF

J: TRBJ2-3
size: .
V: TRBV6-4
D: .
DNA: TGTGCCAGCAGTGAAGGTGGTGCAGATACGCAGTATTTT
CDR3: CASSEGGADTQYF

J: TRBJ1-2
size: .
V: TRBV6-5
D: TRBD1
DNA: TGTGCCAGCAGTTTTCGGACAGGGAACTATGGCTACACCTTC
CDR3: CASSFRTGNYGYTF

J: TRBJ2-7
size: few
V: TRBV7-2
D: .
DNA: TGTGCCAGCGGAGCTTATACTAATTACGAGCAGTACTTC
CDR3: CASGAYTNYEQYF

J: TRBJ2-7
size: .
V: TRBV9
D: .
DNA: TGTGCCAGCAGCGTAGGGCTGACGGATAACGAGCAGTACTTC
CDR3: CASSVGLTDNEQYF

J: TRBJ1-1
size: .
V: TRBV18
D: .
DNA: TGTGCCAGCTCCCTCCGGGACGTTATCACTGAAGCTTTCTTT
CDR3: CASSLRDVITEAFF

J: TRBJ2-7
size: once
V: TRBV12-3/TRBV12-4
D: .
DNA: TGTGCCAGCAGTCCGCGTGGGGTATACGAGCAGTACTTC
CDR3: CASSPRGVYEQYF

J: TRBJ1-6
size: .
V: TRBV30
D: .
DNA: TGTGCCTGGAGCCCTCAGGGACCAGGTAATTCACCCCTCCACTTT
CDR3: CAWSPQGPGNSPLHF

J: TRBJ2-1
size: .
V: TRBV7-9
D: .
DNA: TGTGCCAGCAGCTTAGTGGCCACCAATGAGCAGTTCTTC
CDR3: CASSLVATNEQFF

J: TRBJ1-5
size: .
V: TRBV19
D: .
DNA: TGTGCCAGTAGGGACACCCAGGGGAGTGGGCGTCAGCCCCAGCATTTT
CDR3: CASRDTQGSGRQPQHF

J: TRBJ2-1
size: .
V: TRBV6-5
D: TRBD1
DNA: TGTGCCAGCAGTTCCGGACAGGGGGCTGGGAATGAGCAGTTCTTC
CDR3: CASSSGQGAGNEQFF

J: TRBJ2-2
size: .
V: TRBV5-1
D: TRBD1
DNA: TGCGCCAGCAGCTTACCCGGGACAGGGAACACCGGGGAGCTGTTTTTT
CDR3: CASSLPGTGNTGELFF

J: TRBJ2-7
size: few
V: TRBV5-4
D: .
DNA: TGTGCCAGCAGCACACCGGGAAGGAATTACGAGCAGTACTTC
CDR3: CASSTPGRNYEQYF

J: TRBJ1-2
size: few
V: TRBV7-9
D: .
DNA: TGTGCCAGCAGCTACCCCCATCAGTCGGTCTTGGGGGGAGTCTATGGCTACACCTTC
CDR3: CASSYPHQSVLGGVYGYTF

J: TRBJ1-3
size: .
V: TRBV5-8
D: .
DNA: TGTGCCAGCAGCTTGGCCCAAGAGATTATGGGAAACACCATATATTTT
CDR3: CASSLAQEIMGNTIYF

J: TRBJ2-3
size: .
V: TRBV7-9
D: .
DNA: TGTGCCAGCAGCTTGTTCGGTTCTTCAGATACGCAGTATTTT
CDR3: CASSLFGSSDTQYF

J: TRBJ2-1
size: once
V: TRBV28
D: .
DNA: TGTGCCAGCAGTTTGTCGGGGAATGAGCAGTTCTTC
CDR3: CASSLSGNEQFF

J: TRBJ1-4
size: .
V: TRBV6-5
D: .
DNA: TGTGCCAGTGCCTTGTTGGGTGAAAAACTGTTTTTT
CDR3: CASALLGEKLFF

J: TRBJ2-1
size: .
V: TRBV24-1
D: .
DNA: TGTGCCACCAGTCTCACGGGAAATGAGCAGTTCTTC
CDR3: CATSLTGNEQFF

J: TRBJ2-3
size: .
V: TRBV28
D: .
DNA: TGTGCCAGCGTAACTGAACATACGCAGTATTTT
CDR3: CASVTEHTQYF

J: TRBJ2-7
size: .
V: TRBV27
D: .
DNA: TGTGCCAGCAGTTTCGGCGGGGGCTGGGACGAGCAGTACTTC
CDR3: CASSFGGGWDEQYF

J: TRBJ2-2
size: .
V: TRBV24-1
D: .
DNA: TGTGCCACCAGAAGGGTTGATGACACCGGGGAGCTGTTTTTT
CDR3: CATRRVDDTGELFF

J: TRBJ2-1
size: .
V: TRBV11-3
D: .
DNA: TGTGCCAGCAGCTCAGGGGGTAGCGGGGCCTACAATGAGCAGTTCTTC
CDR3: CASSSGGSGAYNEQFF

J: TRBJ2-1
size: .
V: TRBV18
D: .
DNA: TGTGCCAGCTCACTGGGACTTAACAATGAGCAGTTCTTC
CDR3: CASSLGLNNEQFF

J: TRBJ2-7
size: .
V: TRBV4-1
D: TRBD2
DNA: TGCGCCAGCAGCCAAGTGGGGGGGGACTACGAGCAGTACTTC
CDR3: CASSQVGGDYEQYF

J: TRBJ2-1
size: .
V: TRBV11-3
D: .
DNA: TGTGCCAGCAGCTTAGCCAGCTCCAATGAGCAGTTCTTC
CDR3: CASSLASSNEQFF

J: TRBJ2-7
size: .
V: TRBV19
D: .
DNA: TGTGCCAGTAGTCCTGGGCCTGGTTACGAGCAGTACTTC
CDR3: CASSPGPGYEQYF

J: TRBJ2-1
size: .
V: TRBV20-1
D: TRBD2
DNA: TGCAGTGTATGGCGGGAGGAGCAGTTCTTC
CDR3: CSVWREEQFF

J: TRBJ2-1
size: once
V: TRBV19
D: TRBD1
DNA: TGTGCCAGTAGCAACCGGGACAGGGTCTACAATGAGCAGTTCTTC
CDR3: CASSNRDRVYNEQFF

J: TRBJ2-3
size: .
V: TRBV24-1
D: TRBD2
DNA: TGTGCCACCAACCCGGGAGGAACAGATACGCAGTATTTT
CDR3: CATNPGGTDTQYF

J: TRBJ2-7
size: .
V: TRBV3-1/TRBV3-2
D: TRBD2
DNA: TGTGCCAGCAGCCATGGGGCGGGAGAAAAACACGAGCAGTACTTC
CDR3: CASSHGAGEKHEQYF

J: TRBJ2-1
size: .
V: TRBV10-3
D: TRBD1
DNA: TGTGCCATCTTACAACCGGGACAGCCTTACAATGAGCAGTTCTTC
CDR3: CAILQPGQPYNEQFF

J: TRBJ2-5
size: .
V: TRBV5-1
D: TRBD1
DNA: TGCGCCAGCAGCCCCCGCAAGACAGGGGGCCAAGAGACCCAGTACTTC
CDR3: CASSPRKTGGQETQYF

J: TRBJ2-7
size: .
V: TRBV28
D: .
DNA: TGTGCCAGCAGTTTGATTGTTTACGAGCAGTACTTC
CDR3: CASSLIVYEQYF

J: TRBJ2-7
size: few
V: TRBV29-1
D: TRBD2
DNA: TGCAGCGTTGAAGGCCCCGGACTAGCGGGGGAGCAGTACTTC
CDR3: CSVEGPGLAGEQYF

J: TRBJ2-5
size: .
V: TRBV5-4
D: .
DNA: TGTGCCAGCAGCCGTGCCGGGGGCTACCAAGAGACCCAGTACTTC
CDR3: CASSRAGGYQETQYF

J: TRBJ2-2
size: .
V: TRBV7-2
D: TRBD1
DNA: TGTGCCAGCAGCTCTTCCGGGACAGGGAACACCGGGGAGCTGTTTTTT
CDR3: CASSSSGTGNTGELFF

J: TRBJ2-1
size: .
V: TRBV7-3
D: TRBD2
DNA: TGTGCCAGCAGCTTAAGGCGACTAGCGGAGCACAATGAGCAGTTCTTC
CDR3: CASSLRRLAEHNEQFF

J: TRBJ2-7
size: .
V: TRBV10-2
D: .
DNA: TGCGCCAGCAGTGAATGGGCGGAGTACGGGGAGCAGTACTTC
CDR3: CASSEWAEYGEQYF

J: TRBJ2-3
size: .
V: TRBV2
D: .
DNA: TGTGCCAGCAGAAGGACCGCTAGCACAGATACGCAGTATTTT
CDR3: CASRRTASTDTQYF

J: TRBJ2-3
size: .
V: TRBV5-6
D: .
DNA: TGTGCCAGCAGCCGTGCCCTCATCGGGACACTTGGCGATGGGGATACGCAGTATTTT
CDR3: CASSRALIGTLGDGDTQYF

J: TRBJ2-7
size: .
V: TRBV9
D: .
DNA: TGTGCCAGCAGCGTAGGGGTAGGAGCCTACGAGCAGTACTTC
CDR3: CASSVGVGAYEQYF